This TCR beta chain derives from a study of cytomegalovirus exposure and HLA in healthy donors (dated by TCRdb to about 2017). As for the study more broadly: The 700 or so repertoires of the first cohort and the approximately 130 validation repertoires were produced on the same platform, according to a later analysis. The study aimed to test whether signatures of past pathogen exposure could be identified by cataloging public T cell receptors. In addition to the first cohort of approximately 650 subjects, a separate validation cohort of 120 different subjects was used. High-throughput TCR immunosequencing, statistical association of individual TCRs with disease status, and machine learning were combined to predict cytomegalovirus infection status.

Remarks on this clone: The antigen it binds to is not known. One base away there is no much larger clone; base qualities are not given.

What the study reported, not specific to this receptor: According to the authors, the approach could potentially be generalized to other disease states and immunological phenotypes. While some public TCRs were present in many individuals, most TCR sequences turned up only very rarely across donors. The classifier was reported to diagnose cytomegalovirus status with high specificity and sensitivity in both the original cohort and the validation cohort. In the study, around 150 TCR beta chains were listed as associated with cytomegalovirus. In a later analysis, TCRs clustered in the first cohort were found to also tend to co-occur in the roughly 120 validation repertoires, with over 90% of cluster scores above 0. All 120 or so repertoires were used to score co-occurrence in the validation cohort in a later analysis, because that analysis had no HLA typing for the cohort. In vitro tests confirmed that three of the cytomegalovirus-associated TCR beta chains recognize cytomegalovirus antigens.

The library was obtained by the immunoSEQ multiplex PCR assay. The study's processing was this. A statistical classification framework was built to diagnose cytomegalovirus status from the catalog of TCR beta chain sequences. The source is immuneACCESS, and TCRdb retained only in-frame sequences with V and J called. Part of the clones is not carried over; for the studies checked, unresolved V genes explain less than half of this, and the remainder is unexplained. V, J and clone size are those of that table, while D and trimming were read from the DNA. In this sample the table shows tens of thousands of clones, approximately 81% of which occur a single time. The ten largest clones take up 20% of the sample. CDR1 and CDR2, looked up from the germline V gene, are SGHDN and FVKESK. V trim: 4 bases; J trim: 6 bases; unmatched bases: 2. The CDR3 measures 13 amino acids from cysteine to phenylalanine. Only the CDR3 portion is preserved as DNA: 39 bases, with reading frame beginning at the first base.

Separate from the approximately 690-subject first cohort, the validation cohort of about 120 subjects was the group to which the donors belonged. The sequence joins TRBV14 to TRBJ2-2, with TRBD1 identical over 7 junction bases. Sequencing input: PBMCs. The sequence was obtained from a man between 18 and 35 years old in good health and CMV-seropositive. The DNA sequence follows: TGTGCCAGCAGCCCGGGACAGCCCGGGGAGCTGTTTTTT. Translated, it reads CASSPGQPGELFF.